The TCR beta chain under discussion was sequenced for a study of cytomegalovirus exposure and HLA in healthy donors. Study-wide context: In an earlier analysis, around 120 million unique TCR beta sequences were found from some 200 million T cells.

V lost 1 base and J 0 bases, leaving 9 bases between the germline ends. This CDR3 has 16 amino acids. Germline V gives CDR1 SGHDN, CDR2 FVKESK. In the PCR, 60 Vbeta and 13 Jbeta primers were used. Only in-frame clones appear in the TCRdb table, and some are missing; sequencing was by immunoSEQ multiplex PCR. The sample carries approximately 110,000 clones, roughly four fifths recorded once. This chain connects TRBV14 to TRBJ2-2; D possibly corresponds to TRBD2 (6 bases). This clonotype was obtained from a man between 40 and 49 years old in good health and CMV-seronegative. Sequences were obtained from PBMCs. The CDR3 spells CASSQGRGSNTGELFF. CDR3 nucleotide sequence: TGTGCCAGCAGCCAAGGGCGGGGTTCGAACACCGGGGAGCTGTTTTTT.